The 7 T cell receptor beta chains listed next were all sequenced from one sample in a study of blood T cell repertoires in COVID-19 (dated by TCRdb to about 2020). The library relied on the immunoSEQ multiplex PCR assay. TCRdb limited this immuneACCESS table to in-frame rearrangements with V and J called. A share of clones is missing; checked studies link under half to unresolved V genes, and the rest is unexplained. The sample records about 310,000 clones, 90% of which are singletons. The ten largest clones represent around 0.97% of the sample. Sequenced sample: peripheral blood. These receptors originate from a woman aged 40 to 50 with COVID-19, enrolled during active disease.

The chain has TRBV10-3 and TRBJ2-1, with D perhaps TRBD2 (6 bases). The CDR3 consists of 11 residues. Germline V gives CDR1 ENHRY, CDR2 SYGVKD. Between the trimmed V and J ends, which lost 10 bases and 6 bases, there was a span of 10 bases. CDR3 coding DNA: TGTGCCACCCTGGGGGGCAATGAGCAGTTCTTC. It specifies CATLGGNEQFF.

The chain recombines TRBV18 with TRBJ2-3; D is possibly TRBD1 (5 bases). The CDR3 sequence is 16 residues long. V was trimmed by 0 bases and J by 3 bases, leaving 13 bases between them. Germline V gene data show CDR1 as KGHSH and CDR2 as LQKENI. This CDR3 is CASSPPGQGSTDTQYF. The CDR3 DNA follows: TGTGCCAGCTCACCACCGGGTCAGGGTTCAACAGATACGCAGTATTTT.

In DNA form, the CDR3 reads TGTGCCAGCAGCTTACGGGAGGGGCAGTTCGGTGAAAAACTGTTTTTT. Encoded protein: CASSLREGQFGEKLFF. The rearrangement links TRBV7-2 to TRBJ1-4; D is perhaps TRBD1 (5 bases). The CDR3 has 16 residues. Germline-derived CDR1 and CDR2 are SGHTA and FQGNSA. Trimming stripped 2 bases from V and 7 bases from J, with 17 bases between.

The gene calls are TRBV27 and TRBJ1-6; a weak D match, TRBD1 (5 bases). Deletions cut 0 bases from V and 7 bases from J, with 10 bases between. The CDR3 is 15 amino acids. The germline V gene encodes CDR1 MNHEY and CDR2 SMNVEV (reference sequence). The CDR3 is CASSLSGQVNSPLHF. CDR3 nucleotide sequence: TGTGCCAGCAGTTTATCGGGGCAGGTAAATTCACCCCTCCACTTT.

The chain carries TRBV28 and TRBJ1-1, with D tentatively TRBD1 (5 bases). Trimming took 8 bases from V and 0 from J, leaving 16 bases between them. Germline V gene data show CDR1 as MDHEN and CDR2 as SYDVKM. The CDR3 consists of 15 residues. The CDR3 region is CASLPAGGLNTEAFF. The CDR3 DNA follows: TGTGCCAGCCTCCCCGCGGGGGGGTTGAACACTGAAGCTTTCTTT.

The chain is built from TRBV27 and TRBJ1-2; TRBD1 aligns across 9 bases. V trimming: 6 bases; J trimming: 4 bases; junction bases outside the gene matches: 18. The CDR3 loop spans 18 amino acids. Per the germline V gene, CDR1 is MNHEY and CDR2 is SMNVEV (reference sequence). CDR3 residues: CASSRPPGQGSVGYGYTF. Written as DNA, the CDR3 is TGTGCCAGCAGCCGACCGCCGGGACAGGGCTCAGTGGGCTATGGCTACACCTTC.

V is TRBV5-1 and J is TRBJ1-4, with 9 nucleotides matching TRBD1. CDR1 SGHRS and CDR2 YFSETQ come from the germline V gene. With V trimmed by 0 bases and J by 6 bases, 12 bases remained unmatched. The CDR3 is 18 residues long. The CDR3 here is CASSLVGNGQGQDEKLFF. The CDR3 region has the DNA TGCGCCAGCAGCTTGGTCGGTAATGGACAGGGGCAAGATGAAAAACTGTTTTTT.